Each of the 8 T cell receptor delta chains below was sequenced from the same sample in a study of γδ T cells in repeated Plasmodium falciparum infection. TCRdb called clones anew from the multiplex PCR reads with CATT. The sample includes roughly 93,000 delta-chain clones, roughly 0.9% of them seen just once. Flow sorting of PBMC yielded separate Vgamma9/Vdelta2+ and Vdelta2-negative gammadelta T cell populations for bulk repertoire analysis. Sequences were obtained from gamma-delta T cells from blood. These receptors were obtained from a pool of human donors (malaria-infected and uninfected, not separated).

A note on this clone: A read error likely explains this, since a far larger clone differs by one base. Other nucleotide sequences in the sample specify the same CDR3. CDR3: CAYASPLGDSRCTDKLIF. CDR3 nucleotide sequence: TGTGCTTACGCAAGTCCTCTGGGGGATAGCCGGTGCACCGATAAACTCATCTTT. V usage is TRDV1 and J usage is TRDJ1, with TRDD3 identical over 10 bases. The trim removed 11 bases at V and 1 base at J, leaving 19 bases unmatched. There are 18 residues in the CDR3. Germline assignment: CDR1 TSWWSYY and CDR2 QGS.

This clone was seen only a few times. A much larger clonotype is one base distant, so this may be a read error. Here the CDR3 DNA reads TGTGCCTGTGACACCGTCGGAACTGGGGGAACGTACACCGATAAACTCATCTTC. Translation gives CACDTVGTGGTYTDKLIF. No J gene was named, though the V gene is TRDV2; TRDD3 is the table's D call and was not checked against the DNA. Germline V gene lookup returns CDR1 GEAIGNYY and CDR2 EKD. This CDR3 has 18 amino acids.

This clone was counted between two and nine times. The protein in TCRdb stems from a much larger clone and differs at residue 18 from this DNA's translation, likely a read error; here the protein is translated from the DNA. CDR3 bases: TGTGCTCTTGCCCTTCCTTCTTTACTGGGGGGGAAGTACACCGATAAACTCTTCTTT. Its translation is CALALPSLLGGKYTDKLFF. The J gene is TRDJ2, the V gene TRDV1; perhaps TRDD3 as D (8 bases). No J gene is reported in TCRdb; it was inferred here by comparing the DNA with germline. Between the trimmed V and J ends, which lost 7 bases and 12 bases, there was a span of 36 bases. CDR3 size: 19 residues. Germline V gives CDR1 TSWWSYY, CDR2 QGS.

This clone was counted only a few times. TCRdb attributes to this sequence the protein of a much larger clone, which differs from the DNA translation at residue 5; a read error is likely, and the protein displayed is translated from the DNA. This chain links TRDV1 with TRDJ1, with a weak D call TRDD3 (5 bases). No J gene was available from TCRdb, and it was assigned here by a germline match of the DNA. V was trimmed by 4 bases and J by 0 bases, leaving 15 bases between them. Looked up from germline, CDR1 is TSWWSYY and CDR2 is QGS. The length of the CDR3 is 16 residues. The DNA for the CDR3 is TGTGCTCTTGGGGGACATCAGGGGACGTACACCGATAAACTCATCTTT. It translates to CALGGHQGTYTDKLIF.

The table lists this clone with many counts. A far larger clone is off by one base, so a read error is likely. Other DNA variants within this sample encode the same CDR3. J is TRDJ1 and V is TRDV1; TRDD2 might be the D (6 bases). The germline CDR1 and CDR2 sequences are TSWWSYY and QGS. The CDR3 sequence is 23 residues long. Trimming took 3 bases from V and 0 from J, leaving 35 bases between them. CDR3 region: CALGDHIPVVPPGVLPYTDKLIF. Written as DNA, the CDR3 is TGTGCTCTTGGGGATCATATCCCTGTAGTGCCACCGGGGGTCCTACCGTACACCGATAAACTCATCTTT.

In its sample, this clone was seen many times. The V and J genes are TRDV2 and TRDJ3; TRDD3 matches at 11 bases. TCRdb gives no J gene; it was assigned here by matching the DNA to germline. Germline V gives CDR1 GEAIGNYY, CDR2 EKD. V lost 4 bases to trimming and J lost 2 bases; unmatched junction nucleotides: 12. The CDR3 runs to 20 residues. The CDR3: CACDPILGDNLPWDTRQMFF. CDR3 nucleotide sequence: TGTGCCTGTGATCCTATACTGGGGGATAATCTCCCCTGGGACACCCGACAGATGTTTTTC.

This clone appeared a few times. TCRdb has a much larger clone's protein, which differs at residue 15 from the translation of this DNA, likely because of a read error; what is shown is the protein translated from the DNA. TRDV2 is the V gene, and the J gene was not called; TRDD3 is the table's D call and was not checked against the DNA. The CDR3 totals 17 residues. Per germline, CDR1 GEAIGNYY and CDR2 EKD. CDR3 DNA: TGTGCCTGTGACCTGGTACTGGGGGATAGCACGACCGATAAACACATCTTT. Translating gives CACDLVLGDSTTDKHIF.

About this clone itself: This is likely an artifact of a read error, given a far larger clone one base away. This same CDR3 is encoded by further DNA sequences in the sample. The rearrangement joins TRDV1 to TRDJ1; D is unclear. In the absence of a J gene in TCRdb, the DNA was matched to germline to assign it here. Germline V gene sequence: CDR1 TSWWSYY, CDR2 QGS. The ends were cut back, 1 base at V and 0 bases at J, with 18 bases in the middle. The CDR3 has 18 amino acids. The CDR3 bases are TGTGCTCTTGGGGAACGAGGAAGGCGAGCGCTCTACACCGATAAACTCATCTTT. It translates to CALGERGRRALYTDKLIF.